The T cell receptor (beta chain) under discussion was sequenced for a study of CD8 T cells in ankylosing spondylitis. Preparation of TCR beta libraries was done by quantitative 5'-RACE with molecular barcodes. A single record per CDR3 protein comes from TCRdb applying MiXCR to the 5' RACE reads. The sample contains about 140,000 distinct CDR3 sequences, roughly 34% of which appear only once. Per the germline V gene, CDR1 is SGDLS and CDR2 is YYNGEE. CDR3 length equals 16 residues. Trimming cost V 0 bases and J 3 bases, with 13 bases left between them. The sequence derives from a male donor with ankylosing spondylitis. The sequenced sample was synovial fluid, either unsorted or a sorted T cell fraction (not recorded which). The chain links TRBV9 to TRBJ2-1; weak D call: TRBD2 (7 bases). This chain's CDR3 is CASSVGAGANYNEQFF. In DNA, the CDR3 is TGTGCCAGCAGCGTAGGGGCGGGGGCGAACTACAATGAGCAGTTCTTC.